This T cell receptor beta chain was captured in a study of cytomegalovirus exposure and HLA in healthy donors. CDR1 and CDR2 (germline): MGHRA, YSYEKL. Trimming cost V 3 bases and J 4 bases; bases outside gene matches: 11. The CDR3 is made up of 17 amino acids. PCR employed 60 Vbeta and 13 Jbeta primers. Generated by immunoSEQ multiplex PCR, the TCRdb table keeps only in-frame clones and is missing some. The table has 85,000 to 100,000 clones, about 85% seen once; the top ten hold roughly 3.5%. The rearrangement links TRBV4-1 to TRBJ2-3, with TRBD2 matching over 9 bases. This clonotype was sampled from a female donor in good health and CMV-seropositive. The sample taken for sequencing was PBMCs. The CDR3 DNA is TGCGCCAGCAGCCAGGCCACAGCGGGAGGCCCCCCAGATACGCAGTATTTT. Amino acid sequence: CASSQATAGGPPDTQYF.